The sequence of this T cell receptor (beta chain) was determined in a study of blood T cells in healthy people across ages. Notes on the study in general: Older age went with lower TCR beta diversity per million T cells, in a roughly linear way. Strong correlation was found linking TCR beta diversity to naive T cell percentage.

Points on this clonotype: No antigen is known for it.

Primed by a sample-barcoded 5' primer and a J-beta primer mix, a second PCR proceeded for roughly 6 to 12 cycles. TCRdb called the 5' RACE reads again in MiXCR, with one record for every CDR3 protein. This table has over 1,300,000 distinct CDR3 sequences, 59% appearing once. The source is a young man in good health. Input material: blood.

In DNA form, the CDR3 reads TGTGCCACCGCCCTTAGCGGGGGGCAATTGCGCGAGCAGTACTTC. It translates to CATALSGGQLREQYF. This chain links TRBV6-2 or TRBV6-3 with TRBJ2-7; 10 positions match TRBD2. Unmatched junction bases numbered 15, after V lost 10 bases and J lost 6 bases. Germline V gene sequence: CDR1 MNHEY, CDR2 SVGEGT. The CDR3 length is 15 residues.